This paragraph covers one T cell receptor (beta chain) sequence. This record belongs to a study of blood T cells in healthy people across ages. The CDR3 loop spans 15 amino acids. The V segment lost 5 bases and the J segment 8 bases; nucleotides outside the gene matches: 8. Per germline, CDR1 SEHNR and CDR2 FQNEAQ (reference sequence). A second roughly 7 to 11 cycle PCR used barcoded and J-beta primers. TCRdb re-analysed the 5' RACE reads in MiXCR, keeping a single row per CDR3 protein. Among 800,000 to 950,000 distinct CDR3 sequences, 25% to 30% were seen once, and the ten largest hold roughly a tenth. These same data were also listed under a study on T cells of mothers and their children. This second study notes: Samples were obtained from three healthy Caucasian mothers and their six children. Pairs that are related and pairs that are unrelated have TCR recombination output shaped similarly by thymic selection.

The source of this sequence is a woman aged 40 to 50 in good health. The chain recombines TRBV7-9 with TRBJ2-1, with 11 bases that match TRBD2. Sample: blood. Here the CDR3 reads CASSILAGVGHEQFF. The CDR3 DNA follows: TGTGCCAGCAGCATACTAGCGGGAGTCGGTCATGAGCAGTTCTTC.